Listed below are T cell receptor beta chains from one sample, sequenced in a study of shared clonotypes between healthy human individuals. The assay was immunoSEQ multiplex PCR, and TCRdb's table has in-frame clones only and misses some. Counted here are about 1,500,000 clones, roughly 96% occurring once; the ten biggest clones make up more than 0.9%. Sequences were obtained from naive CD4+ T cells sorted from blood. Receptors were obtained from a man younger than 40 in good health. The CDR3 runs from the conserved cysteine through the conserved F or W. The order of the fields is CDR3 protein, CDR3 DNA, clone size, V gene, D gene, J gene. The D gene is left open where the match is weak. Only part of the rows carry a size: once, few, many, or a class if the clone is expanded.

CASSPPGLAGHLGNNEQFF | TGTGCCAGCAGCCCCCCGGGACTAGCGGGACATCTTGGGAACAATGAGCAGTTCTTC | NA | TRBV5-4 | TRBD2 | TRBJ2-1
CASSSGQSISGNTIYF | TGTGCCAGCAGCTCAGGACAGAGTATATCTGGAAACACCATATATTTT | NA | TRBV5-4 | NA | TRBJ1-3
CASRSTGSYGYTF | TGTGCCAGCAGGTCGACAGGATCGTATGGCTACACCTTC | NA | TRBV5-4 | NA | TRBJ1-2
CASSLVIRGQGVYNEQFF | TGTGCCAGCAGCTTAGTAATCCGGGGACAGGGGGTTTACAATGAGCAGTTCTTC | NA | TRBV11-2 | TRBD1 | TRBJ2-1
CASSPQGETQYF | TGTGCCAGCAGCCCGCAAGGAGAGACCCAGTACTTC | NA | TRBV4-2 | NA | TRBJ2-5
CSALTGRSYEQYF | TGCAGCGCTTTGACAGGGCGTTCCTACGAGCAGTACTTC | NA | TRBV29-1 | TRBD1 | TRBJ2-7
CASSIEYTPYEQYF | TGTGCCAGTAGTATAGAATATACTCCCTACGAGCAGTACTTC | NA | TRBV19 | NA | TRBJ2-7
CASSPPEGNFNYGYTF | TGTGCCAGCTCCCCACCCGAAGGGAATTTTAACTATGGCTACACCTTC | NA | TRBV28 | NA | TRBJ1-2
CASSFFESREGDEQYF | TGTGCCAGCAGCTTTTTCGAGAGTCGGGAGGGCGACGAGCAGTACTTC | NA | TRBV11-3 | TRBD2 | TRBJ2-7
CASSESTDRDIQYF | TGTGCCAGCAGTGAATCTACGGACCGGGACATTCAGTACTTC | NA | TRBV6-1 | NA | TRBJ2-4
CASSEVGTPNTEAFF | TGTGCCAGCAGTGAAGTAGGTACTCCGAACACTGAAGCTTTCTTT | NA | TRBV2 | NA | TRBJ1-1
CSVAPRQANTEAFF | TGCAGCGTTGCACCTAGACAGGCTAACACTGAAGCTTTCTTT | NA | TRBV29-1 | NA | TRBJ1-1
CASSPKGLAGASYNEQFF | TGTGCCAGCTCACCAAAGGGACTAGCGGGAGCATCCTACAATGAGCAGTTCTTC | NA | TRBV18 | TRBD2 | TRBJ2-1
CASSLAKGEGRETQYF | TGTGCCAGCAGCTTAGCGAAAGGGGAGGGGAGAGAGACCCAGTACTTC | NA | TRBV7-6 | TRBD2 | TRBJ2-5
CASRGQGMPKETQYF | TGTGCCAGCAGGGGACAGGGGATGCCCAAAGAGACCCAGTACTTC | NA | TRBV2 | TRBD1 | TRBJ2-5
CASSFGMGGTGVDTQYF | TGTGCCAGCAGCTTCGGAATGGGGGGAACAGGAGTAGATACGCAGTATTTT | NA | TRBV5-8 | NA | TRBJ2-3
CASSPWGHTYEQYF | TGTGCCAGCAGCCCCTGGGGCCACACCTACGAGCAGTACTTC | NA | TRBV11-2 | NA | TRBJ2-7
CASSLYAGPDNEQFF | TGCGCCAGCAGCTTGTATGCGGGACCGGACAATGAGCAGTTCTTC | NA | TRBV5-1 | NA | TRBJ2-1
CASNGQGSYTEAFF | TGTGCCAGCAACGGACAGGGAAGTTACACTGAAGCTTTCTTT | NA | TRBV2 | TRBD1 | TRBJ1-1
CASSERGESLYF | TGTGCCAGCAGTGAAAGGGGTGAATCCCTCTACTTC | NA | TRBV6-1 | NA | TRBJ2-7
CAWGRLEQYF | TGTGCCTGGGGCCGGTTGGAGCAGTACTTC | NA | TRBV30 | NA | TRBJ2-7
CASSLEGINEKLFF | TGCGCCAGCAGCTTGGAGGGAATTAATGAAAAACTGTTTTTT | NA | TRBV5-1 | NA | TRBJ1-4
CASSSPGQGNYGYTF | TGTGCCAGCAGTTCTCCGGGACAGGGGAACTATGGCTACACCTTC | NA | TRBV6-5 | TRBD1 | TRBJ1-2
CASNDNGGGTEAFF | TGTGCCAGCAACGATAACGGGGGTGGCACTGAAGCTTTCTTT | NA | TRBV6-5 | NA | TRBJ1-1
CASSQEGLRSYEQYF | TGCGCCAGCAGCCAAGAGGGGTTACGATCCTACGAGCAGTACTTC | NA | TRBV4-1 | NA | TRBJ2-7
CSVEILGRAASGSDEQFF | TGCAGCGTTGAAATTCTAGGCAGGGCGGCTAGCGGGAGCGATGAGCAGTTCTTC | NA | TRBV29-1 | TRBD2 | TRBJ2-1
CASSQVGKGWTGGRQNEQYF | TGCGCCAGCAGCCAAGTGGGAAAGGGTTGGACAGGGGGCCGCCAGAACGAGCAGTACTTC | NA | TRBV4-1 | TRBD1 | TRBJ2-7
CASSGGQGPNNEQFF | TGTGCCAGCAGCGGGGGACAGGGTCCCAACAATGAGCAGTTCTTC | NA | TRBV7-2 | TRBD1 | TRBJ2-1
CASSSGGRYEQYF | TGTGCCAGCAGTTCGGGCGGGAGGTACGAGCAGTACTTC | NA | TRBV6-6 | TRBD2 | TRBJ2-7
CASSVRAGAWYEQYF | TGTGCCAGCAGTGTACGAGCAGGGGCATGGTACGAGCAGTACTTC | NA | TRBV27 | NA | TRBJ2-7
CASSLAGTGMVTYEQYF | TGTGCCAGCAGCTTAGCGGGGACAGGGATGGTAACCTACGAGCAGTACTTC | NA | TRBV11-2 | TRBD1 | TRBJ2-7
CAISAGEADEKLFF | TGTGCCATCAGTGCTGGAGAGGCCGACGAAAAACTGTTTTTT | NA | TRBV10-3 | NA | TRBJ1-4
CASSVNLGQNTGELFF | TGTGCCAGCAGCGTAAACCTGGGACAAAACACCGGGGAGCTGTTTTTT | NA | TRBV9 | NA | TRBJ2-2
CASSPHVQGRGGTGELFF | TGTGCCAGCAGCCCCCACGTACAGGGGAGAGGGGGAACCGGGGAGCTGTTTTTT | NA | TRBV11-1 | TRBD1 | TRBJ2-2
CASSVGVMDTDTQYF | TGTGCCAGCAGCGTAGGGGTGATGGACACAGATACGCAGTATTTT | NA | TRBV9 | NA | TRBJ2-3
CASSGGLAGGPSITDTQYF | TGCGCCAGCAGCGGTGGACTAGCGGGAGGGCCGAGTATTACAGATACGCAGTATTTT | NA | TRBV5-1 | TRBD2 | TRBJ2-3
CASSPGNRAGLNTEAFF | TGTGCCAGCAGCCCCGGAAATAGGGCGGGCTTGAACACTGAAGCTTTCTTT | NA | TRBV7-9 | NA | TRBJ1-1
CASSQAAQGNLGVLTF | TGCGCCAGCAGCCAAGCGGCCCAGGGTAACTTGGGGGTCCTGACTTTC | once | TRBV4-1 | NA | TRBJ2-6
CASSQEPVGLDEQYF | TGCGCCAGCAGCCAAGAGCCAGTGGGACTGGACGAGCAGTACTTC | NA | TRBV4-3 | NA | TRBJ2-7
CAISEGAREGTSSYNEQFF | TGTGCCATCAGTGAAGGAGCTCGGGAGGGTACAAGCTCCTACAATGAGCAGTTCTTC | NA | TRBV10-3 | TRBD2 | TRBJ2-1
CASSRGQETQYF | TGTGCCAGCAGCCGGGGACAAGAGACCCAGTACTTC | NA | TRBV5-4 | NA | TRBJ2-5
CASTIRGDFFSSYEQYF | TGTGCCAGCACAATTAGAGGCGACTTCTTCAGCTCCTACGAGCAGTACTTC | NA | TRBV7-9 | NA | TRBJ2-7
CASSSRYPGELFF | TGTGCCAGCAGTTCCCGTTACCCCGGGGAGCTGTTTTTT | once | TRBV6-6 | NA | TRBJ2-2
CASSDDGGSEDTQYF | TGTGCCAGCAGTGACGACGGTGGGAGCGAAGATACGCAGTATTTT | NA | TRBV6-4 | NA | TRBJ2-3
CASRRQGGNTGELFF | TGTGCCAGCCGCCGGCAGGGGGGGAACACCGGGGAGCTGTTTTTT | NA | TRBV9 | NA | TRBJ2-2